The sequence of this TCR beta chain was determined in a study of T cells in Graves' hyperthyroidism and ophthalmopathy. This CDR3 region has 11 residues. Trimming took 9 bases from V and 5 from J, leaving 6 bases between them. Germline loops: CDR1 KGHDR, CDR2 SFDVKD. This clonotype was seen at least ten times. Using RNA transcripts as the source, TCR beta CDR3 regions were amplified. TCR CDR3 underwent first-round RT-PCR with the HTBI primer set. A single record per CDR3 protein comes from TCRdb applying MiXCR to the multiplex PCR reads. Of about 680,000 distinct CDR3 sequences listed, approximately 40% are singletons.

The gene calls are TRBV24-1 and TRBJ1-4, with no clear D. The TCR comes from a woman in her 40s with Graves' hyperthyroidism. The sequencing input was blood. In nucleotides, the CDR3 is TGTGCCACCGGAGAAAATGAAAAACTGTTTTTT. Its translation: CATGENEKLFF.